The rows below give T cell receptor beta chains drawn from one sample of a study of T cell responses to AZD1222 COVID-19 vaccine. TCRdb's table, derived via immunoSEQ multiplex PCR, lists solely in-frame clones and lacks some. Found here are tens of thousands of clones, around 83% of them singletons; the top ten hold 12%. This sample comprised peripheral blood, obtained on day 0 of AZD1222 vaccination. The receptors were sampled from an adult in good health. Each CDR3 is given with its conserved first and last residue.

CDR3 protein,V gene,J gene
CSVTRDPGETQYF,TRBV29-1,TRBJ2-5
CASSATGGNSPLHF,TRBV19,TRBJ1-6
CASSKIAGRTYNEQFF,TRBV2,TRBJ2-1
CASSLQGALETQYF,TRBV19,TRBJ2-5
CASSLRQGLTYEQYF,TRBV7-2,TRBJ2-7
CASSLQGQETQYF,TRBV2,TRBJ2-5
CASSQTGLGEQYF,TRBV6-5,TRBJ2-7
CATGTGSYEQYF,TRBV6-5,TRBJ2-7
CASTRTGGASGPGNTIYF,TRBV7-2,TRBJ1-3
CASSSTGELFF,TRBV2,TRBJ2-2
CASSFRGNQPQHF,TRBV12-3/TRBV12-4,TRBJ1-5
CASSLVGRAGMEGAGTEAFF,TRBV5-1,TRBJ1-1
CASSFDRGATGELFF,TRBV11-3,TRBJ2-2
CASSDGTGGIGGYTF,TRBV2,TRBJ1-2
CSVDLAGDPTGELFF,TRBV29-1,TRBJ2-2
CASSLAEGDTGELFF,TRBV5-1,TRBJ2-2
CASSLFGTALVEQYF,TRBV11-2,TRBJ2-7
CASRGNTEAFF,TRBV27,TRBJ1-1
CASIHEQYF,TRBV21-1,TRBJ2-7
CASRVQRDSPLHF,TRBV6-5,TRBJ1-6
CSVSTGTNEKLFF,TRBV29-1,TRBJ1-4
CASNQGALSSYNSPLHF,TRBV28,TRBJ1-6
CASSLEVQRNEQFF,TRBV5-1,TRBJ2-1
CASSYGQGASEQYF,TRBV6-6,TRBJ2-7
CASSLPGAEKLFF,TRBV5-1,TRBJ1-4
CASSPTHITGVISGNTIYF,TRBV9,TRBJ1-3
CASSLAGLDSYEQYF,TRBV5-5,TRBJ2-7
CASSSTDRVDYGYTF,TRBV5-6,TRBJ1-2
CASSTQGPIASYNSPLHF,TRBV19,TRBJ1-6
CASSQPIQTRGVSGYTF,TRBV4-1,TRBJ1-2
CATMYRAGNTIYF,TRBV6-5,TRBJ1-3
CASSLERGQGISPLHF,TRBV5-1,TRBJ1-6
CAISGTAGNTIYF,TRBV10-3,TRBJ1-3
CASSPPGGNTIYF,TRBV18,TRBJ1-3
CASSQAFRTETQYF,TRBV14,TRBJ2-5
CATAPQNTEAFF,TRBV12-3/TRBV12-4,TRBJ1-1
CASRGGVGGNQPQHF,TRBV6-5,TRBJ1-5
CASSLGGGLGELFF,TRBV28,TRBJ2-2
CATSGIQNSGANVLTF,TRBV24-1,TRBJ2-6
CASSLASRETQYF,TRBV12-3/TRBV12-4,TRBJ2-5
CASSLGQYSTDTQYF,TRBV7-3,TRBJ2-3
CASSPRTGQGNTIYF,TRBV4-1,TRBJ1-3
CAWSPGQGWTNEQFF,TRBV30,TRBJ2-1
CASSRDRIYGAGMNTEAFF,TRBV18,TRBJ1-1
CATSDPTVYGYTF,TRBV24-1,TRBJ1-2
CASSWTGVNTGELFF,TRBV19,TRBJ2-2
CASTEVSGYTF,TRBV6-5,TRBJ1-2
CASSSGLALTGELFF,TRBV5-1,TRBJ2-2
CASSLRVNGGEKLFF,TRBV7-2,TRBJ1-4
CASSFGGQFFEQYF,TRBV5-1,TRBJ2-7